One and the same sample provided the 27 T cell receptor beta chains below, sequenced in a study of OX40 agonist ivuxolimab in advanced cancers. Measured with immunoSEQ multiplex PCR; TCRdb has only the in-frame clones, and not every one. The sample holds about 64,000 clones, roughly 80% seen once. The material was CD4+ or CD8+ T cells sorted from blood, obtained in a trial of the OX40 agonist ivuxolimab. Every receptor here comes from an adult with an advanced solid tumor such as melanoma, head and neck, liver or kidney cancer.

The chain is built from TRBV5-1 and TRBJ1-2; TRBD1 might be the D (6 bases). With 6 bases removed from V and 8 bases from J, the gap between germline ends came to 20 bases. Germline lookup yields CDR1 SGHRS and CDR2 YFSETQ. The length of the CDR3 is 14 residues. CDR3 nucleotides: TGCGCCAGCACTGGTTCCGGGGGCCTTTCCGGCTACACCTTC. Translating it yields CASTGSGGLSGYTF.

The chain couples TRBV15 to TRBJ2-3; TRBD1 might be the D (6 bases). Germline V gene sequence: CDR1 LNHNV, CDR2 YYDKDF (reference sequence). This CDR3 has 17 residues. With 5 bases removed from V and 2 bases from J, the gap between germline ends came to 20 bases. The CDR3 loop reads CATSEDTGKLITDTQYF. The CDR3 DNA reads as TGTGCCACCAGCGAAGACACAGGGAAGTTGATCACAGATACGCAGTATTTT.

The chain joins TRBV10-3 to TRBJ2-2; perhaps TRBD1 as D (6 bases). Germline CDR1 reads ENHRY; CDR2 reads SYGVKD. The CDR3 sequence is 15 residues long. V dropped 5 bases and J dropped 4 bases, with 14 bases sitting between them. The CDR3 DNA reads as TGTGCCATCAGTACCGACAGGACTTTCACCGGGGAGCTGTTTTTT. This encodes CAISTDRTFTGELFF.

V gene TRBV9 combines with J gene TRBJ2-2; the match to TRBD2 covers 10 bases. Germline V lookup: CDR1 SGDLS, CDR2 YYNGEE. V was pared by 0 bases and J by 7 bases, with 3 bases of the junction left unmatched. The CDR3 extends over 15 amino acids. The DNA of the CDR3 is TGTGCCAGCAGCGTAGTAGCGGGGGGCATCGGGGAGCTGTTTTTT. Amino acid sequence: CASSVVAGGIGELFF.

The rearrangement links TRBV10-1 to TRBJ1-1; D is perhaps TRBD1 (6 bases). Trimming pared 0 bases from V and 7 bases from J, leaving 9 bases between. The CDR3 runs to 13 residues. Germline values: CDR1 WNHNN, CDR2 SYGVQD (reference sequence). The CDR3 nucleotides are TGCGCCAGCAGTGAGTCTGGGGGCCATGAAGCTTTCTTT. Residues: CASSESGGHEAFF.

The J gene is TRBJ2-2, the V gene TRBV7-9; 8 bases match TRBD1. The CDR3 is 14 residues long. Germline V gives CDR1 SEHNR, CDR2 FQNEAQ (reference sequence). The V segment lost 3 bases and the J segment 5 bases; nucleotides outside the gene matches: 2. CDR3 amino acids: CASSFNRGTGELFF. DNA for the CDR3: TGTGCCAGCAGCTTTAACAGGGGGACCGGGGAGCTGTTTTTT.

The V and J genes are TRBV7-3 and TRBJ1-6; D possibly corresponds to TRBD1 (5 bases). The germline V gene encodes CDR1 SGHTA and CDR2 FQGTGA. V was trimmed by 5 bases and J by 10 bases, leaving 24 bases between them. This CDR3 comprises 17 residues. CDR3 bases: TGTGCCAGCAGCCCCCCTCCGGCGGGGCAGGGCTACTCACCCCTCCACTTT. Translating gives CASSPPPAGQGYSPLHF.

The genes are TRBV5-1 and TRBJ2-5; D gene uncertain. The germline gives CDR1 SGHRS, CDR2 YFSETQ. The CDR3 covers 11 residues. V lost 0 bases to trimming and J lost 4 bases, with 1 base between them. The CDR3 loop is CASSLAETQYF. The CDR3 nucleotides read TGCGCCAGCAGCTTGGCAGAGACCCAGTACTTC.

For the CDR3, the DNA is TGTGCCAGCAGTGAAGGACTAGCGGGAGGGTACGAGCAGTACTTC. This gives the protein CASSEGLAGGYEQYF. The V and J genes are TRBV6-1 and TRBJ2-7, with 14 nucleotides matching TRBD2. CDR1 and CDR2 from the germline V gene are MNHNS and SASEGT. This CDR3 contains 15 residues. Germline trimming cut 1 base from V and 4 bases from J; bases unmatched to any gene: 0.

The rearrangement uses TRBV6-1 and TRBJ2-3; TRBD1 might be the D (6 bases). The length of the CDR3 is 15 residues. V lost 5 bases, J lost 3 bases, and 15 bases lay in between. In germline, CDR1 is MNHNS, CDR2 SASEGT. The CDR3 region has the DNA TGTGCCAGCAGTAAACAGGGAGTTTCTACAGATACGCAGTATTTT. It encodes CASSKQGVSTDTQYF.

The chain couples TRBV11-2 to TRBJ2-7; tentatively, D is TRBD1 (7 bases). CDR3 size: 17 residues. V was clipped by 4 bases and J by 1 base, with 20 bases between them. Germline lookup yields CDR1 SGHAT and CDR2 FQNNGV. The CDR3 loop is CASSSQSGGLDSYEQYF. The DNA for the CDR3 is TGTGCCAGCAGCTCCCAGTCAGGGGGGCTAGATTCCTACGAGCAGTACTTC.

This chain joins TRBV5-4 and TRBJ1-2, with D hard to call. V was cut by 1 base and J by 8 bases, with 9 bases left in between. The CDR3 spans 12 residues. Germline loops: CDR1 SGHNT, CDR2 YYREEE (reference sequence). Here the CDR3 DNA reads TGTGCCAGCAGCTTGCAACTGAGGGGCTACACCTTC. It is translated as CASSLQLRGYTF.

The J gene is TRBJ2-3, the V gene TRBV10-3, with 8 bases aligning to TRBD1. Trimming removed 6 bases from V and 0 bases from J; junction bases left unmatched: 2. The V gene's germline CDR1 is ENHRY and CDR2 SYGVKD. The CDR3 length is 14 residues. The CDR3 is CAIRRQGSTDTQYF. The CDR3 DNA follows: TGTGCCATCAGGAGACAGGGGAGCACAGATACGCAGTATTTT.

The rearrangement uses TRBV5-1 and TRBJ2-7, with TRBD2 matching 7 bases. With V trimmed by 0 bases and J by 6 bases, 3 bases remained unmatched. CDR1 SGHRS and CDR2 YFSETQ come from the germline V gene. CDR3 length: 13 residues. The CDR3: CASSLAGLSEQYF. The CDR3 nucleotides read TGCGCCAGCAGCTTGGCGGGACTAAGCGAGCAGTACTTC.

The chain links TRBV27 to TRBJ1-5; D is ambiguous. The CDR3 length is 14 residues. Trimming took off 2 bases at V and 4 bases at J, with 9 bases between the two ends. CDR1 and CDR2 from the germline V gene are MNHEY and SMNVEV (reference sequence). CDR3 region: CASSLGNGNQPQHF. The CDR3 bases are TGTGCCAGCAGTTTAGGAAACGGAAATCAGCCCCAGCATTTT.

The chain couples TRBV7-2 to TRBJ2-7, with unresolved D. The V and J ends lost 5 bases and 4 bases respectively, with 9 bases between them. The CDR3 is made up of 12 amino acids. Germline V CDR1 and CDR2: SGHTA, FQGNSA. CDR3 nucleotides: TGTGCCAGCAGCGCTGACCAGTACGAGCAGTACTTC. As protein: CASSADQYEQYF.

The count of this clone is one. This chain links TRBV6-1 with TRBJ2-5, with D unclear. V lost 7 bases and J 5 bases, leaving 8 bases between the germline ends. The CDR3 spans 11 residues. Germline CDR1 reads MNHNS; CDR2 reads SASEGT. The CDR3 region is CASTLLETQYF. CDR3 bases: TGTGCCAGCACCCTCCTGGAGACCCAGTACTTC.

The table lists this clone with a few counts. The chain combines TRBV7-3 with TRBJ1-2, with D possibly TRBD1 on 6 matching bases. The germline V gene encodes CDR1 SGHTA and CDR2 FQGTGA. Trimming shortened V by 0 bases and J by 8 bases, and 10 bases separated the two germline ends. This CDR3 comprises 13 residues. Here the CDR3 DNA reads TGTGCCAGCAGCTTAACGCCAGGGGTCGGCTACACCTTC. It codes for CASSLTPGVGYTF.

The gene calls are TRBV7-8 and TRBJ2-5, with D maybe TRBD2 (6 bases). Trimming removed 5 bases from V and 5 bases from J, with 12 bases in between. Germline V gene sequence: CDR1 SGHVS, CDR2 FQNEAQ. The CDR3 length is 13 residues. This CDR3 reads CASSKLATETQYF. In DNA, the CDR3 is TGTGCCAGCAGCAAACTAGCAACGGAGACCCAGTACTTC.

V is TRBV19 and J is TRBJ2-2; D unresolved. V lost 8 bases and J lost 6, with 13 bases in between. Per germline, CDR1 LNHDA and CDR2 SQIVND (reference sequence). The CDR3 is 13 residues long. Here the CDR3 DNA reads TGTGCCAGTCTTACCGACGCGGCCGGGGAGCTGTTTTTT. Its translation is CASLTDAAGELFF.

The chain employs TRBV7-3 and TRBJ2-6; maybe TRBD1 (6 bases). CDR1 and CDR2 (germline): SGHTA, FQGTGA. The CDR3 is made up of 16 amino acids. The V end was cut by 4 bases, the J end by 2 bases, with 12 bases between. CDR3 protein: CASSSTPGAGANVLTF. Written as DNA, the CDR3 is TGTGCCAGCAGCTCCACACCAGGGGCTGGGGCCAACGTCCTGACTTTC. Full variable domain (outside the CDR3, taken from reference TRBV7-3 and TRBJ2-6): GAGVSQTPSNKVTEKGKYVELRCDPISGHTALYWYRQSLGQGPEFLIYFQGTGAADDSGLPNDRFFAVRPEGSVSTLKIQRTERGDSAVYLCASSSTPGAGANVLTFGAGSRLTVL.

The chain uses TRBV7-9 and TRBJ2-7; 9 bases line up with TRBD2. This CDR3 has 14 amino acids. Germline assignment: CDR1 SEHNR and CDR2 FQNEAQ (reference sequence). The trim removed 3 bases at V and 6 bases at J, leaving 6 bases unmatched. CDR3 DNA sequence: TGTGCCAGCAGCTTTAGCGGGAGTATCATCGAGCAGTACTTC. Amino acids: CASSFSGSIIEQYF. The full variable domain, rest sourced from reference TRBV7-9 and TRBJ2-7, is DTGVSQNPRHKITKRGQNVTFRCDPISEHNRLYWYRQTLGQGPEFLTYFQNEAQLEKSRLLSDRFSAERPKGSFSTLEIQRTEQGDSAMYLCASSFSGSIIEQYFGPGTRLTVT.

The chain's CDR3 is CASAPQGPSGNTIYF. The CDR3 DNA is TGTGCCAGCGCCCCACAGGGCCCCTCTGGAAACACCATATATTTT. The gene calls are TRBV9 and TRBJ1-3, with D possibly matching TRBD1 (6 bases). The CDR3 has 15 residues. Germline-derived CDR1 and CDR2 are SGDLS and YYNGEE. V was clipped by 7 bases and J by 0 bases, with 14 bases between them.

The V and J genes are TRBV4-1 and TRBJ1-4; TRBD1 agrees at 9 bases. With 3 bases clipped from V and 8 bases from J, the junction kept 13 bases outside the gene matches. Germline V CDR1 and CDR2: MGHRA, YSYEKL. There are 17 residues in the CDR3. The CDR3 DNA is TGCGCCAGCAGCCAGGGCACTCTCACAGGGGGCGAGGAAAAACTGTTTTTT. Its translation is CASSQGTLTGGEEKLFF.

This chain connects TRBV6-6 to TRBJ2-2, with TRBD2 matching over 7 bases. CDR3 length: 14 amino acids. Germline CDR1 reads MNHNY; CDR2 reads SVGAGI (reference sequence). Trimming cost V 6 bases and J 6 bases; bases outside gene matches: 7. The CDR3 reads CASSPRAGSGELFF. The CDR3 bases are TGTGCCAGCAGCCCAAGAGCGGGGTCCGGGGAGCTGTTTTTT.

The gene calls are TRBV10-3 and TRBJ2-2, with D tentatively TRBD2 (6 bases). Trimming shortened V by 8 bases and J by 2 bases, and 12 bases separated the two germline ends. The CDR3 has 14 residues. Per the germline V gene, CDR1 is ENHRY and CDR2 is SYGVKD. In DNA form, the CDR3 reads TGTGCCATCTCGGAGGGCCTTAACACCGGGGAGCTGTTTTTT. This translates into CAISEGLNTGELFF.

The rearrangement uses TRBV6-5 and TRBJ2-7; D remains ambiguous. This CDR3 has 14 residues. The germline V and J ends were trimmed by 0 bases and 1 base, with 7 bases remaining between them. Germline-derived CDR1 and CDR2 are MNHEY and SVGAGI. CDR3 loop: CASSYSTASYEQYF. CDR3 nucleotides: TGTGCCAGCAGTTACTCGACCGCTTCCTACGAGCAGTACTTC.